These 18 T cell receptor beta chains share one sample of origin, sequenced in a study of blood T cell repertoires in COVID-19. The protocol was immunoSEQ multiplex PCR, while the TCRdb copy is restricted to in-frame clones and leaves out a portion. The sample holds more than 90,000 clones; around 84% are singletons and the top ten take about 1.3%. Sequenced input: peripheral blood. These receptors originate from a man aged 40-55 years with acute or convalescent COVID-19.

V usage is TRBV18 and J usage is TRBJ2-5; a weak D match, TRBD2 (6 bases). Per the germline V gene, CDR1 is KGHSH and CDR2 is LQKENI. CDR3 size: 17 residues. V was clipped by 1 base and J by 4 bases, with 19 bases between them. CDR3 in amino acids: CASSPQMAGKTLETQYF. The CDR3 nucleotides read TGTGCCAGCTCACCACAAATGGCGGGAAAGACTCTAGAGACCCAGTACTTC.

The chain recombines TRBV19 with TRBJ1-2; D is possibly TRBD1 (6 bases). Germline V gives CDR1 LNHDA, CDR2 SQIVND (reference sequence). The V and J ends lost 6 bases and 2 bases respectively, with 10 bases between them. The CDR3 spans 13 residues. The CDR3 region has the DNA TGTGCCAGTAGGAGGGACACCAACTATGGCTACACCTTC. Translated: CASRRDTNYGYTF. Full variable domain (missing parts from reference TRBV19 and TRBJ1-2): DGGITQSPKYLFRKEGQNVTLSCEQNLNHDAMYWYRQDPGQGLRLIYYSQIVNDFQKGDIAEGYSVSREKKESFPLTVTSAQKNPTAFYLCASRRDTNYGYTFGSGTRLTVV.

J is TRBJ1-2 and V is TRBV5-6, with D maybe TRBD1 (5 bases). The CDR3 contains 14 residues. Trimming removed 4 bases from V and 8 bases from J, with 18 bases in between. The V gene's germline CDR1 is SGHDT and CDR2 YYEEEE. CDR3 protein: CASSRRAGNQGYTF. Here the CDR3 DNA reads TGTGCCAGCAGCCGGAGAGCAGGGAATCAAGGCTACACCTTC.

This clone was found many times. CDR3 sequence reads: CASSLSGRAAYEQYF. In nucleotides, the CDR3 is TGTGCCAGCAGCTTAAGCGGGAGGGCCGCCTACGAGCAGTACTTC. The chain recombines TRBV11-2 with TRBJ2-7, with 10 bases identical to TRBD2. The CDR3 is 15 residues long. V was pared by 2 bases and J by 2 bases, with 3 bases of the junction left unmatched. Germline values: CDR1 SGHAT, CDR2 FQNNGV.

The gene calls are TRBV7-3 and TRBJ2-3; 7 bases line up with TRBD1. The CDR3 has 13 residues. Germline-derived CDR1 and CDR2 are SGHTA and FQGTGA. The ends lost 5 bases at V and 4 bases at J; junction bases unmatched: 3. The CDR3 protein is CASSEQGSDTQYF. CDR3 nucleotide sequence: TGTGCCAGCAGCGAACAGGGGTCAGATACGCAGTATTTT.

The V gene is TRBV6-1, the J gene TRBJ2-1, with a weak D call TRBD2 (6 bases). Trimming removed 2 bases from V and 6 bases from J, with 14 bases in between. Germline values: CDR1 MNHNS, CDR2 SASEGT. This CDR3 contains 15 residues. CDR3 in DNA: TGTGCCAGCAGTGAACAGATGGGGGGAGCCAATGAGCAGTTCTTC. This encodes CASSEQMGGANEQFF.

The chain combines TRBV6-5 with TRBJ1-1, with D possibly matching TRBD1 (5 bases). Per the germline V gene, CDR1 is MNHEY and CDR2 is SVGAGI. CDR3 length: 14 residues. Trimming stripped 2 bases from V and 1 base from J, with 8 bases between. CDR3 nucleotides: TGTGCCAGCAGTTACCAGGGAGGGAACACTGAAGCTTTCTTT. It encodes CASSYQGGNTEAFF.

The chain joins TRBV18 to TRBJ2-7, with a possible D match to TRBD1 (5 bases). From germline, CDR1 is KGHSH and CDR2 LQKENI. The CDR3 sequence is 15 residues long. V was shortened by 6 bases and J by 3 bases, with 18 bases between the two germline ends. Here the CDR3 reads CASSLFQGWGYEQYF. The CDR3 DNA follows: TGTGCCAGCTCCCTCTTCCAGGGCTGGGGCTACGAGCAGTACTTC.

V is TRBV7-9 and J is TRBJ1-2, with a weak D call TRBD1 (5 bases). From germline, CDR1 is SEHNR and CDR2 FQNEAQ (reference sequence). The CDR3 is 12 residues long. V was pared by 4 bases and J by 9 bases, with 12 bases between. The CDR3 reads CASSSPDIRYTF. The CDR3 DNA follows: TGTGCCAGCAGCTCCCCGGACATTCGCTACACCTTC.

The chain links TRBV7-9 to TRBJ2-3; 10 bases are shared with TRBD2. The CDR3 contains 19 residues. The trim removed 2 bases at V and 0 bases at J, leaving 11 bases unmatched. Germline-derived CDR1 and CDR2 are SEHNR and FQNEAQ (reference sequence). CDR3 DNA sequence: TGTGCCAGCAGCTTACTTCCGGGGGCTAGCGGGGGCAGCACAGATACGCAGTATTTT. It is translated as CASSLLPGASGGSTDTQYF.

V and J are TRBV19 and TRBJ1-1, with TRBD1 matching over 8 bases. CDR1 and CDR2 (germline): LNHDA, SQIVND (reference sequence). With V trimmed by 8 bases and J by 7 bases, 9 bases remained unmatched. This CDR3 is 13 amino acids long. CDR3 in amino acids: CASERQGQYEAFF. The CDR3 DNA sequence: TGTGCCAGTGAGAGACAGGGGCAGTATGAAGCTTTCTTT.

The rearrangement uses TRBV2 and TRBJ2-3, with 8 bases aligning to TRBD2. From germline, CDR1 is SNHLY and CDR2 FYNNEI. The CDR3 totals 15 residues. V shed 7 bases and J 5 bases; nucleotides not matched to a gene: 11. This chain's CDR3 is CASKRASGFVDTQYF. CDR3 sequence (DNA): TGTGCCAGCAAGAGGGCTAGCGGGTTTGTAGATACGCAGTATTTT.

The genes are TRBV5-1 and TRBJ2-3, with 14 bases aligning to TRBD2. The V gene's germline CDR1 is SGHRS and CDR2 YFSETQ. The CDR3 is made up of 18 amino acids. J gave up 0 bases and V 2 bases, and 5 bases lay outside the gene matches. The CDR3 region has the DNA TGCGCCAGCAGCTTTGGGACTAGCGGGGGCCGGAGCACAGATACGCAGTATTTT. Translating gives CASSFGTSGGRSTDTQYF.

The rearrangement links TRBV7-9 to TRBJ1-2, with a weak D call TRBD1 (5 bases). There are 15 residues in the CDR3. Germline CDR1 and CDR2: SEHNR and FQNEAQ (reference sequence). V was pared by 7 bases and J by 4 bases, with 19 bases between. CDR3 coding DNA: TGTGCCAGCACCCTAACAGGCCCATCTGGCTATGGCTACACCTTC. Translating it yields CASTLTGPSGYGYTF.

V is TRBV7-2 and J is TRBJ2-2, with D possibly being TRBD1 (7 bases). The CDR3 runs to 16 residues. CDR1 SGHTA and CDR2 FQGNSA come from the germline V gene. V was trimmed by 2 bases and J by 7 bases, leaving 17 bases between them. This chain's CDR3 is CASSLWRGLGIGELFF. The CDR3 bases are TGTGCCAGCAGCTTATGGAGGGGGCTTGGTATCGGGGAGCTGTTTTTT.

This chain joins TRBV3-1 (or the pseudogene TRBV3-2) and TRBJ1-1, with 9 bases fitting TRBD1. This CDR3 spans 16 amino acids. V was pared by 5 bases and J by 5 bases, with 12 bases of the junction left unmatched. Per the germline V gene, CDR1 is LGHDT and CDR2 is YNNKEL (reference sequence). CDR3 nucleotide sequence: TGTGCCAGCAGCAACCGGGACAGGGTTACCGGAACTGAAGCTTTCTTT. It specifies CASSNRDRVTGTEAFF.

As DNA, the CDR3 is TGTGCCAGCAGCCAAGGCGGTACAAACACCGGGGAGCTGTTTTTT. Its protein is CASSQGGTNTGELFF. The rearrangement links TRBV4-2 to TRBJ2-2; D unresolved. Germline CDR1 is LGHNA and CDR2 is YNFKEQ. V was shortened by 1 base and J by 2 bases, with 8 bases between the two germline ends. There are 15 residues in the CDR3.

The CDR3 loop is CASSLQGHPSSGNTIYF. Written as DNA, the CDR3 is TGTGCCAGCAGCTTGCAGGGACATCCGAGCTCTGGAAACACCATATATTTT. The chain carries TRBV9 and TRBJ1-3, with D maybe TRBD1 (6 bases). This CDR3 is built from 17 residues. Looked up from germline, CDR1 is SGDLS and CDR2 is YYNGEE. V was shortened by 4 bases and J by 0 bases, with 17 bases between the two germline ends.